This TCR beta chain appears in the sequencing data of a study of blood T cell repertoires in COVID-19. Looking at the study overall: Spain, Italy and the United States supplied samples that represented acute and convalescent COVID-19. From T cells, B-cell-depleted T cells, or PBMCs came the material, which was cDNA or gDNA.

As originally analysed: Cell counts per sample came from amplifying reference gene primers. The method was immunoSEQ multiplex PCR; TCRdb's version includes in-frame clones alone and lacks a portion of them. That table is the source of V, J and clone size, and D and trimming were worked out from the DNA. Among approximately 180,000 clones, over 75% were seen once, and the ten largest hold 15% to 20%. The CDR3 is made up of 15 amino acids. The germline V gene encodes CDR1 SGHAT and CDR2 FQNNGV. J lost 8 bases, V lost 5 bases, and 8 bases had no gene match. The sample comprised peripheral blood. V is TRBV11-2 and J is TRBJ1-4; 10 nucleotides line up with TRBD1. This sequence was found in a person aged 70 to 79 with COVID-19, enrolled during active disease. The CDR3 bases are TGTGCCAGCAGCCCTACCGGGACAGGGGTCGAAAAACTGTTTTTT. It specifies CASSPTGTGVEKLFF.